A single sample is the source of the 9 T cell receptor beta chains below, sequenced in a study of shared clonotypes between healthy human individuals. Some clones are missing from TCRdb's copy, which holds only in-frame ones; the method was immunoSEQ multiplex PCR. The sample lists 2 million to 3 million clones, roughly nine tenths seen once, with about 0.13% in the top ten. Sequences were obtained from naive CD4+ T cells sorted from blood. Subset denoted: CD45RA+ positively selected. Every receptor here comes from a man between 18 and 35 years old in good health.

This chain joins TRBV6-1 and TRBJ2-7; 11 bases are a match to TRBD2. CDR1 is MNHNS and CDR2 is SASEGT in the germline V gene. Unmatched junction bases numbered 5, after V lost 6 bases and J lost 4 bases. The CDR3 runs to 14 residues. The CDR3 DNA follows: TGTGCCAGCAGGGATAGCGGGAGGGAATACGAGCAGTACTTC. It yields the protein CASRDSGREYEQYF.

J is TRBJ2-1 and V is TRBV9, with TRBD1 identical over 10 bases. The J segment lost 5 bases and the V segment lost 4 bases, leaving 6 bases of the junction unmatched. CDR1 SGDLS and CDR2 YYNGEE come from the germline V gene. The length of the CDR3 is 15 residues. DNA for the CDR3: TGTGCCAGCAGCCCCGGGGACAGGGGTCACAATGAGCAGTTCTTC. Encoded protein: CASSPGDRGHNEQFF.

The V call is TRBV7-3, the J call TRBJ2-1; 7 bases agree with TRBD1. V gave up 5 bases and J gave up 3 bases; unmatched junction bases: 7. Germline V lookup: CDR1 SGHTA, CDR2 FQGTGA. The CDR3 has 15 residues. CDR3 loop: CASSPRQGLYNEQFF. The CDR3 bases are TGTGCCAGCAGCCCTCGACAGGGCCTCTACAATGAGCAGTTCTTC.

The chain combines TRBV7-9 with TRBJ1-4, with 9 bases matching TRBD1. CDR1 is SEHNR and CDR2 is FQNEAQ in the germline V gene (reference sequence). The V gene end was trimmed by 2 bases and the J gene end by 0 bases; junction bases not matched to a gene: 4. CDR3 length: 17 residues. CDR3: CASSLPGQGTTNEKLFF. The CDR3 DNA reads as TGTGCCAGCAGCTTACCGGGACAGGGCACAACTAATGAAAAACTGTTTTTT.

The gene calls are TRBV5-1 and TRBJ1-4; 9 nucleotides align to TRBD1. V lost 4 bases to trimming and J lost 8 bases; unmatched junction nucleotides: 6. There are 14 residues in the CDR3. In germline, CDR1 is SGHRS, CDR2 YFSETQ. The CDR3 reads CASSAGTGREKLFF. The CDR3 nucleotides are TGCGCCAGCAGCGCCGGGACAGGGAGGGAAAAACTGTTTTTT.

This chain connects TRBV28 to TRBJ2-7; tentatively, D is TRBD1 (6 bases). Germline assignment: CDR1 MDHEN and CDR2 SYDVKM. V was cut by 6 bases and J by 3 bases, with 15 bases left in between. The CDR3 is 14 residues long. The CDR3 nucleotides read TGTGCCAGCAGGAGGGGGTTTAAGAACTACGAGCAGTACTTC. Its protein product is CASRRGFKNYEQYF.

This clone has only one observation. The V and J genes are TRBV30 and TRBJ2-7; the match to TRBD1 covers 9 bases. CDR1 and CDR2 from the germline V gene are GTSNPN and SVGIG (reference sequence). V trimming: 3 bases; J trimming: 3 bases; junction bases outside the gene matches: 9. The length of the CDR3 is 15 residues. The CDR3 protein is CAWRAPGQGLYEQYF. The CDR3 region has the DNA TGTGCCTGGAGGGCGCCGGGACAGGGTCTCTACGAGCAGTACTTC.

J is TRBJ1-1 and V is TRBV18; no clear D. In germline, CDR1 is KGHSH, CDR2 LQKENI. This CDR3 contains 14 residues. Trimming stripped 1 base from V and 3 bases from J, with 9 bases between. In nucleotides, the CDR3 is TGTGCCAGCTCACCACTATCGTCCGACACTGAAGCTTTCTTT. Amino acids: CASSPLSSDTEAFF. Variable domain in full (rest from reference TRBV18 and TRBJ1-1): NAGVMQNPRHLVRRRGQEARLRCSPMKGHSHVYWYRQLPEEGLKFMVYLQKENIIDESGMPKERFSAEFPKEGPSILRIQQVVRGDSAAYFCASSPLSSDTEAFFGQGTRLTVV.

This clone was found once. The same CDR3 also results from other DNA sequences found in this sample. The chain employs TRBV18 and TRBJ2-7; 9 bases fit TRBD1. The CDR3 sequence is 12 residues long. Losses at the gene ends were 4 bases for V and 5 bases for J; bases not matched to a gene: 0. The V gene's germline CDR1 is KGHSH and CDR2 LQKENI. The CDR3 region has the DNA TGTGCCAGCTCACGGGACAGGGACGAGCAGTACTTC. Amino acid sequence: CASSRDRDEQYF.